Following are 10 T cell receptor beta chains from one sample sequenced in a study of blood T cells in healthy people across ages. For the second PCR, which ran for roughly 7 to 11 cycles, a sample-barcoded 5' primer and a J-beta primer mix were used. TCRdb re-derived calls from the 5' RACE reads in MiXCR, one entry per CDR3 protein. This sample has roughly 1,300,000 distinct CDR3 sequences, with roughly 64% found just once. Material: blood. These receptor sequences come from a man aged 18-30 years in good health.

The genes are TRBV10-3 and TRBJ2-1; the D is unclear. This CDR3 comprises 16 residues. V lost 0 bases and J lost 2, with 11 bases in between. Germline CDR1 ENHRY, CDR2 SYGVKD. The CDR3 reads CAISESPATTYNEQFF. The CDR3 DNA follows: TGTGCCATCAGTGAGTCTCCAGCTACAACCTACAATGAGCAGTTCTTC.

The chain joins TRBV10-3 to TRBJ2-5; 7 bases are shared with TRBD1. Gene TRBJ2-7 matches the end of the DNA better, so the J call may be wrong. Germline assignment: CDR1 ENHRY and CDR2 SYGVKD. The CDR3 is 14 residues long. The CDR3 bases are TGTGCCATCAGTGAGGCTCGACAGGGCTACGAGCAGTACTTC. Translated, it gives CAISEARQGYEQYF.

The chain is built from TRBV5-1 and TRBJ2-7; 7 positions agree with TRBD1. The CDR3 consists of 15 residues. V gave up 4 bases and J gave up 2 bases; unmatched junction bases: 9. Looked up from germline, CDR1 is SGHRS and CDR2 is YFSETQ. The CDR3 sequence is CASSGDRVSTYEQYF. The CDR3 nucleotides read TGCGCCAGCAGCGGCGACAGGGTGAGCACCTACGAGCAGTACTTC. The variable domain in full, completed from reference TRBV5-1 and TRBJ2-7, reads KAGVTQTPRYLIKTRGQQVTLSCSPISGHRSVSWYQQTPGQGLQFLFEYFSETQRNKGNFPGRFSGRQFSNSRSEMNVSTLELGDSALYLCASSGDRVSTYEQYFGPGTRLTVT.

V gene TRBV27 combines with J gene TRBJ1-1; D remains ambiguous. The CDR3 contains 16 residues. From germline, CDR1 is MNHEY and CDR2 SMNVEV (reference sequence). The V end was cut by 4 bases, the J end by 1 base, with 16 bases between. The DNA of the CDR3 is TGTGCCAGCAGTTCGACCCTTGGGTTCGGGAACACTGAAGCTTTCTTT. It translates to CASSSTLGFGNTEAFF.

The chain is built from TRBV18 and TRBJ1-1; a possible D gene is TRBD1 (6 bases). Trimming removed 2 bases at V and 4 bases at J, with 11 bases between. The germline V gene encodes CDR1 KGHSH and CDR2 LQKENI. CDR3 size: 14 residues. For the CDR3, the DNA is TGTGCCAGCTCACCAACCAGGGGAGCCACTGAAGCTTTCTTT. Encoded protein: CASSPTRGATEAFF.

This clonotype was observed a single time. This chain links TRBV20-1 with TRBJ1-2; D is unclear. Germline V CDR1 and CDR2: DFQATT, SNEGSKA (reference sequence). The V gene lost 4 bases and the J gene lost 4 bases, with 7 bases spanning the gap. The CDR3 has 11 residues. CDR3 sequence: CSATRSYGYTF. DNA of the CDR3: TGCAGTGCTACACGGAGCTATGGCTACACCTTC.

This clonotype has more than one count but fewer than ten. The chain is built from TRBV9 and TRBJ2-1; TRBD2 matches at 12 bases. CDR1 is SGDLS, CDR2 YYNGEE, per germline. The CDR3 spans 17 residues. The trim removed 3 bases at V and 6 bases at J, leaving 10 bases unmatched. This CDR3 is CASSETGTSGRINEQFF. CDR3 coding DNA: TGTGCCAGCAGCGAAACCGGGACTAGCGGGCGAATCAATGAGCAGTTCTTC. Full variable domain (rest looked up from reference TRBV9 and TRBJ2-1): DSGVTQTPKHLITATGQRVTLRCSPRSGDLSVYWYQQSLDQGLQFLIQYYNGEERAKGNILERFSAQQFPDLHSELNLSSLELGDSALYFCASSETGTSGRINEQFFGPGTRLTVL.

The chain is built from TRBV20-1 and TRBJ1-2, with TRBD1 identical over 7 bases. The CDR3 has 17 amino acids. The V segment lost 3 bases and the J segment 3 bases; nucleotides outside the gene matches: 16. CDR1 is DFQATT, CDR2 SNEGSKA, per germline (reference sequence). The CDR3 loop is CSARVVRMEQGYYGYTF. The CDR3 DNA is TGCAGTGCTAGGGTCGTCAGGATGGAACAGGGGTACTATGGCTACACCTTC.

The genes are TRBV28 and TRBJ2-7; D is uncertain. V lost 3 bases and J 0 bases, leaving 12 bases between the germline ends. The CDR3 consists of 15 residues. The germline CDR1 and CDR2 sequences are MDHEN and SYDVKM. In nucleotides, the CDR3 is TGTGCCAGCAGTTTCCCGCAACTTGGCTCCTACGAGCAGTACTTC. Protein product: CASSFPQLGSYEQYF. Full variable domain (rest looked up from reference TRBV28 and TRBJ2-7): DVKVTQSSRYLVKRTGEKVFLECVQDMDHENMFWYRQDPGLGLRLIYFSYDVKMKEKGDIPEGYSVSREKKERFSLILESASTNQTSMYLCASSFPQLGSYEQYFGPGTRLTVT.

Only a few counts were recorded for this clonotype. The V gene is TRBV9, the J gene TRBJ2-1; D is possibly TRBD2 (7 bases). V gave up 0 bases and J gave up 10 bases, with 20 bases separating them. Per the germline V gene, CDR1 is SGDLS and CDR2 is YYNGEE. The CDR3 spans 16 residues. The CDR3 region is CASSVAMRGPDLEQFF. In DNA, the CDR3 is TGTGCCAGCAGCGTAGCTATGCGGGGGCCTGATTTGGAGCAGTTCTTC. Full variable domain (outside the CDR3, taken from reference TRBV9 and TRBJ2-1): DSGVTQTPKHLITATGQRVTLRCSPRSGDLSVYWYQQSLDQGLQFLIQYYNGEERAKGNILERFSAQQFPDLHSELNLSSLELGDSALYFCASSVAMRGPDLEQFFGPGTRLTVL.